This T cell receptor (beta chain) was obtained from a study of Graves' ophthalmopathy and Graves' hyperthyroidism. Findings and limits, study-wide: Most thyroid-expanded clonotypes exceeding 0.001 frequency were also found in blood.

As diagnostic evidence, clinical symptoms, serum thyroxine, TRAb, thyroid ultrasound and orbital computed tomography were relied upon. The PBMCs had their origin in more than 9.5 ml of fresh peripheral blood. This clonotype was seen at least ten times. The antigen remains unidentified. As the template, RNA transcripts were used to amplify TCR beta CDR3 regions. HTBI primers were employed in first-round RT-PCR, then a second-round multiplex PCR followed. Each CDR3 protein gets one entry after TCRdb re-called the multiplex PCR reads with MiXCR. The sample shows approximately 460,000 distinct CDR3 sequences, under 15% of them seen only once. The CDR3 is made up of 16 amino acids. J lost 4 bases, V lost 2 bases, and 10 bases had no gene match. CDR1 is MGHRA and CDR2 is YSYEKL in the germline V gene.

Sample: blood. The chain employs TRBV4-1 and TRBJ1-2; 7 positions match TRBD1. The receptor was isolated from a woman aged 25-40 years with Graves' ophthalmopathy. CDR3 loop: CASSQIRQGSSYGYTF. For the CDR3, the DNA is TGCGCCAGCAGCCAAATCCGACAGGGTTCTAGCTATGGCTACACCTTC.